This T cell receptor beta chain was obtained from a study of shared clonotypes between healthy human individuals (dated by TCRdb to 2018 to 2020). Regarding the study in general: The cohort included a few men and a couple of women between 18 and 49 years of age. Per donor, three plates each were used for CD4 naive and CD4 memory, two for CD8 naive, and one for CD8 memory. Blood TCR repertoires of roughly five healthy adults were deeply sequenced to estimate repertoire size and the extent of clonotype sharing between individuals. Each donor's leukapheresis produced roughly between roughly 0.85 and 9.5 billion PBMCs. Different laboratories and diverse techniques were used to prepare libraries and sequence TCR repertoires, to increase sequencing depth and limit assay-specific biases. General findings and caveats noted by the study authors: Estimated clonotype richness was generally larger for naive than for memory subsets. Approximately 5% of naive CD4, 3.5% of naive CD8, roughly 2.5% of memory CD4, and about 0.4% of memory CD8 clonotypes were shared across several donors. Higher generation probabilities were observed for clonotypes shared by all four sorted-subset donors than for non-shared clonotypes. The genetic and exposure-history diversity represented was limited by the small number of donors. Pairwise subsampling led to the expectation that sequencing depth would affect the degree of clonotype sharing among donors. Rarefaction of sorted-subset datasets indicated incomplete sequencing despite the large sequencing depth. Sampling was limited to blood, and TCR repertoires in tissue likely differ from TCR repertoires in blood.

Using the deep immunoSEQ assay, multiplex PCR amplified TCR CDR3 regions from genomic DNA. Extracted genomic DNA from each cell subset was distributed evenly across all wells of several immunoSEQ 96-well plates, and each plate was treated as a replicate. For sorted subsets, each replicate PCR was loaded with 200 ng genomic DNA, equivalent to some 27,000 T cell genomes. The purified libraries were quantified using a Qubit 3.0 fluorometer, sized with a Bioanalyzer 2100, and then quantified again using the KAPA Library Quantification kit. Each immunoSEQ 96-well plate was sequenced on its own single-read 150-cycle Illumina NextSeq 550 flow cell. The paper's processing steps were these. Because the immunoSEQ output included only junctional sequences and no quality scores, the filtering could not be the same as the filtering used for full-length reads. To assign V/J genes and CDR3, sequences were annotated against IMGT germline references using PyIR, a Python wrapper for IgBLAST v1.9. Reads were removed for weak V/J assignments (E-value above 1e-6), missing CDR3, stop codons, out-of-frame junctions, or ambiguous translated residues. V3J clonotypes were defined as sequences sharing the same inferred V gene, J gene, and CDR3 amino acid sequence. Percentage overlap between repertoires was calculated by dividing the number of shared unique clonotypes by the size of the smaller repertoire. Richness of each repertoire was evaluated using RTK rarefaction, the Chao1 estimator, and Recon v2.1 estimates of unobserved clonotypes. For all TCRbeta clonotypes obtained by the gDNA method from a handful of donors, generation probabilities were computed with OLGA. The table was pulled from immuneACCESS by TCRdb, which kept in-frame rearrangements only. Such tables lose some clones; where checked, under half of the loss comes from unresolved V genes, and the rest has no known cause. V and J calls and clone size are those listed in that table; D and trimming were worked out from the DNA. Within this sample are some 1.5 million clones, with 95% to 99% of them counted one time only. The ten largest clones take up about 0.45% of the sample.

About this clone itself: What this receptor recognizes is not known. Base quality data are lacking; no much larger clone is found one base away.

The donors were healthy, HIV-negative adults who had no recently reported acute infections or vaccinations. All donors were Caucasian adults living in Nashville, Tennessee, USA. CD4+ T cells were enriched by magnetic negative selection, after which naive cells were positively selected on CD45RA and the negative fraction was taken as the memory subset. Blood was collected by leukapheresis, and PBMCs were isolated by Ficoll-Histopaque density gradient centrifugation and then cryopreserved in liquid nitrogen vapor phase. Analytical flow cytometry was used to check the purity and quantity of every magnetically sorted T cell population. Genomic DNA was isolated from every sorted fraction and measured by UV absorbance on a Nanodrop 2000c. The V end gives up 5 bases and the J end 0 bases, leaving 13 bases in the junction not matched to a gene. The CDR3 runs 17 amino acids, cysteine and phenylalanine included. Just CDR3 DNA is preserved here, 51 bases in frame from base 1. As encoded in the germline V gene, CDR1 is SGHAT while CDR2 is FQNNGV.

Sequencing used naive CD4+ T cells sorted from blood. The sample's cell subset or site, from its label and the paper: CD45RA+ positively selected. This clonotype was sampled from a man aged 25 to 45 in good health. The rearrangement combines TRBV11-2 with TRBJ2-7, with 7 central nucleotides matching TRBD1. The CDR3 region has the sequence CASSRRFTGVTSYEQYF. The nucleotide sequence is given as TGTGCCAGCAGCAGAAGATTCACAGGGGTCACCTCCTACGAGCAGTACTTC. This CDR3, with the reference TRBV11-2 and TRBJ2-7 proteins standing in past its ends, gives the full variable domain EAGVAQSPRYKIIEKRQSVAFWCNPISGHATLYWYQQILGQGPKLLIQFQNNGVVDDSQLPKDRFSAERLKGVDSTLKIQPAKLEDSAVYLCASSRRFTGVTSYEQYFGPGTRLTVT.